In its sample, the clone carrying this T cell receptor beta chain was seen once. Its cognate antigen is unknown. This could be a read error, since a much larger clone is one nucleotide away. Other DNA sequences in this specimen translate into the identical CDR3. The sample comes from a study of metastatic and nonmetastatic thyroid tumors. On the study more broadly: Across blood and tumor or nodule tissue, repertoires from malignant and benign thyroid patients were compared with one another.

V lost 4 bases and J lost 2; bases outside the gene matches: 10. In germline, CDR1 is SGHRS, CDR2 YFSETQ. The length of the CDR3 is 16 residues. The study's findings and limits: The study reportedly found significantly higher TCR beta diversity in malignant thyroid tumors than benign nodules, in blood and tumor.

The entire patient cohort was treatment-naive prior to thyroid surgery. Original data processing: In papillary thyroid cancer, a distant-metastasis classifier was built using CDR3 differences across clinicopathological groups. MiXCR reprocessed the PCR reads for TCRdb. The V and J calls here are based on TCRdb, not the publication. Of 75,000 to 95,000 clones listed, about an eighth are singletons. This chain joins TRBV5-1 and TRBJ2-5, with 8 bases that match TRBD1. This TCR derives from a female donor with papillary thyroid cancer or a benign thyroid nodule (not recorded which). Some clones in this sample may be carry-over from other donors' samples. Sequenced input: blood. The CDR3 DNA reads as TGCGCCAGCAGCCCTGGACAGGGTATTGGTCAAGAGACCCAGTACTTC. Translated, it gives CASSPGQGIGQETQYF.